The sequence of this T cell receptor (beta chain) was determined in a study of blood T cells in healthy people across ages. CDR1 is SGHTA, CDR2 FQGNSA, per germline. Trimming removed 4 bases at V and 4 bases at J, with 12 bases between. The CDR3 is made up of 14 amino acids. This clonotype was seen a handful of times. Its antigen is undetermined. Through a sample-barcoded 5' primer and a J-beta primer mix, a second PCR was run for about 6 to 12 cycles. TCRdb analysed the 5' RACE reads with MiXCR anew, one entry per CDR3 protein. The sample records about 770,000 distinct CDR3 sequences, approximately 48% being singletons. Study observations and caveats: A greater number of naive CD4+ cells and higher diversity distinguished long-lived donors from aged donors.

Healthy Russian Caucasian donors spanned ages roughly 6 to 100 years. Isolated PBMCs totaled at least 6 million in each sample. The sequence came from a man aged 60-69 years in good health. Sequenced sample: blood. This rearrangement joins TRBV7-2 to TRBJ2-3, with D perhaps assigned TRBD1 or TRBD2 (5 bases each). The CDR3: CASSYPGRPDTQYF. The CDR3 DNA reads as TGTGCCAGCAGCTATCCGGGACGCCCAGATACGCAGTATTTT.